This TCR beta chain was recorded in a study of blood T cell repertoires in COVID-19. Overall study: Spain, Italy and the United States supplied samples that represented acute and convalescent COVID-19. T cells, B-cell-depleted T cells, or PBMCs provided the cDNA or gDNA that served as material.

As originally analysed: Nucleated cell counts were estimated from reference gene primer amplification. This table comes from immunoSEQ multiplex PCR, and its TCRdb copy is limited to in-frame clones, with some not included. The DNA gave D and trimming, while V, J and clone size come from that table. The sample gives approximately 350,000 clones, 88% of which show up once; around 6.6% is in the top ten. Patients of the Seattle cohort, enrolled during active infection, were followed longitudinally. Germline V gene data show CDR1 as KGHDR and CDR2 as SFDVKD. V shed 3 bases and J 1 base; nucleotides not matched to a gene: 4. The CDR3 consists of 17 residues.

The chain employs TRBV24-1 and TRBJ2-2; 10 positions agree with TRBD2. This receptor was identified in a woman aged 70 to 79 with COVID-19, enrolled during active disease. The sequenced material came from peripheral blood. The CDR3: CATSDRPSGGNTGELFF. DNA for the CDR3: TGTGCCACCAGTGATCGGCCTAGCGGGGGGAACACCGGGGAGCTGTTTTTT.